These 15 T cell receptor beta chains were sequenced from one sample in a study of T cells in narcolepsy. The assay was immunoSEQ multiplex PCR, and TCRdb's table has in-frame clones only and misses some. The repertoire holds around 35,000 clones, with over 80% as singletons. Sequenced: memory (CD45RA-) CD4+ T cells from blood. These receptors came from a human donor in good health.

The chain carries TRBV28 and TRBJ2-1; D might be TRBD1 or TRBD2, each matching 6 bases. The V end lost 4 bases, the J end lost 7 bases, and 17 bases lay between the germline ends. Germline lookup yields CDR1 MDHEN and CDR2 SYDVKM. The CDR3 covers 15 residues. CDR3 in amino acids: CASSSPGARKNEQFF. In DNA, the CDR3 is TGTGCCAGCAGTTCCCCGGGGGCCCGGAAAAATGAGCAGTTCTTC.

The rearrangement links TRBV19 to TRBJ2-1, with 8 nucleotides matching TRBD2. Trimming at V came to 10 bases and at J to 5 bases, leaving 7 bases not matched to a gene. Germline loops: CDR1 LNHDA, CDR2 SQIVND (reference sequence). The CDR3 has 13 residues. CDR3 coding DNA: TGTGCCACCCGTGCCGGGGGGGACAATGAGCAGTTCTTC. This codes for CATRAGGDNEQFF.

The V call is TRBV6-1, the J call TRBJ2-1, with 11 bases that match TRBD2. The CDR3 extends over 18 amino acids. J lost 7 bases, V lost 2 bases, and 13 bases had no gene match. Germline values: CDR1 MNHNS, CDR2 SASEGT. The CDR3 here is CASSETGLRLAGGNEQFF. The CDR3 DNA reads TGTGCCAGCAGTGAAACAGGGTTGAGGCTAGCGGGAGGAAATGAGCAGTTCTTC.

The rearrangement uses TRBV12-5 and TRBJ2-2; D ambiguous. V lost 5 bases, J lost 4 bases, and 11 bases lay in between. The V gene's germline CDR1 is LGHNT and CDR2 FRNRAP. The CDR3 is made up of 14 amino acids. CDR3 in amino acids: CASGPPYTTGELFF. CDR3 in DNA: TGTGCTAGTGGTCCTCCTTACACCACCGGGGAGCTGTTTTTT.

The V and J genes are TRBV5-1 and TRBJ1-5, with a weak D call TRBD1 (5 bases). Germline CDR1 and CDR2: SGHRS and YFSETQ. This CDR3 spans 14 amino acids. V was trimmed by 0 bases and J by 6 bases, leaving 10 bases between them. The CDR3 bases are TGCGCCAGCAGCTTGGAGGGGTGGGGTCAGCCCCAGCATTTT. This sequence encodes CASSLEGWGQPQHF.

This chain uses TRBV4-1 with TRBJ2-2; D remains unclear. V lost 0 bases to trimming and J lost 5 bases, with 10 bases between them. The CDR3 runs to 15 residues. The germline V gene encodes CDR1 MGHRA and CDR2 YSYEKL. The CDR3 DNA is TGCGCCAGCAGCCAAGATCGGGCATTAACCGGGGAGCTGTTTTTT. Its translation is CASSQDRALTGELFF.

The chain is built from TRBV29-1 and TRBJ2-7, with D hard to call. This CDR3 comprises 11 residues. The V end was cut by 3 bases, the J end by 2 bases, with 5 bases between. CDR1 SQVTM and CDR2 ANQGSEA come from the germline V gene. The CDR3 coding sequence is TGCAGCGTTGATTGGGCCTACGAGCAGTACTTC. It yields the protein CSVDWAYEQYF.

The chain employs TRBV18 and TRBJ2-2; D is possibly TRBD2 (5 bases). Per the germline V gene, CDR1 is KGHSH and CDR2 is LQKENI. The CDR3 runs 14 residues. V lost 5 bases, J lost 5 bases, and 12 bases lay in between. For the CDR3, the DNA is TGTGCCAGCTCAGCTAGCCTTGGTACCGGGGAGCTGTTTTTT. Protein product: CASSASLGTGELFF.

The V and J genes are TRBV5-1 and TRBJ2-5; D is uncertain. The J call may be in error: the DNA end matches TRBJ2-7 better. Germline V gene sequence: CDR1 SGHRS, CDR2 YFSETQ. The CDR3 contains 12 residues. The CDR3 region has the DNA TGCGCCAGCAGCTTGAATGTGTACGAGCAGTACTTC. Amino acids: CASSLNVYEQYF.

This chain joins TRBV2 and TRBJ1-2; TRBD1 matches 8 bases. There are 13 residues in the CDR3. In germline, CDR1 is SNHLY, CDR2 FYNNEI. Losses at the gene ends were 4 bases for V and 2 bases for J; bases not matched to a gene: 0. CDR3 nucleotide sequence: TGTGCCAGCAGTGGGACAGGGAACTATGGCTACACCTTC. This encodes CASSGTGNYGYTF.

A note on this clone: A read error may produce the germline difference seen at one junction end. The CDR3 loop is CAISESGTRKPRF. The CDR3 coding sequence is TGTGCCATCAGTGAGTCGGGCACCCGAAAGCCCCGTTTT. The chain combines TRBV10-3 with TRBJ2-3; D is unresolved. CDR1 and CDR2 (germline): ENHRY, SYGVKD. The CDR3 runs to 13 residues.

The chain employs TRBV6-5 and TRBJ1-2; 8 bases are a match to TRBD1. The CDR3 totals 12 residues. J was trimmed by 7 bases and V by 5 bases; bases with no gene match: 3. Germline CDR1 and CDR2: MNHEY and SVGAGI. Here the CDR3 reads CASSETGVGYTF. The CDR3 DNA follows: TGTGCCAGCAGTGAGACAGGGGTTGGCTACACCTTC.

This clone was detected a few times. The V and J genes are TRBV4-3 and TRBJ2-1; TRBD2 might be the D (7 bases). The ends were cut back, 1 base at V and 4 bases at J, with 14 bases in the middle. The CDR3 consists of 16 residues. Germline V gives CDR1 LGHNA, CDR2 YSLEER. The CDR3 region is CASSQVWAGAYNEQFF. The CDR3 coding sequence is TGCGCCAGCAGCCAAGTGTGGGCGGGGGCGTACAATGAGCAGTTCTTC.

The chain is built from TRBV10-3 and TRBJ1-2, with D perhaps matching TRBD1 (6 bases). V lost 5 bases and J 4 bases, leaving 14 bases between the germline ends. The germline V gene has CDR1 ENHRY and CDR2 SYGVKD. The CDR3 length is 14 residues. CDR3: CAISLDGQPYGYTF. The CDR3 DNA sequence: TGTGCCATCAGTCTCGACGGACAGCCCTATGGCTACACCTTC.

This clone was counted between two and nine times. V is TRBV6-6 and J is TRBJ2-7; D perhaps matches TRBD2 (5 bases). The CDR3 consists of 14 residues. CDR1 MNHNY and CDR2 SVGAGI come from the germline V gene (reference sequence). V was cut by 0 bases and J by 5 bases, with 11 bases left in between. DNA for the CDR3: TGTGCCAGCAGTTACTCGGAAACGGGAAACGAGCAGTACTTC. Encoded protein: CASSYSETGNEQYF.